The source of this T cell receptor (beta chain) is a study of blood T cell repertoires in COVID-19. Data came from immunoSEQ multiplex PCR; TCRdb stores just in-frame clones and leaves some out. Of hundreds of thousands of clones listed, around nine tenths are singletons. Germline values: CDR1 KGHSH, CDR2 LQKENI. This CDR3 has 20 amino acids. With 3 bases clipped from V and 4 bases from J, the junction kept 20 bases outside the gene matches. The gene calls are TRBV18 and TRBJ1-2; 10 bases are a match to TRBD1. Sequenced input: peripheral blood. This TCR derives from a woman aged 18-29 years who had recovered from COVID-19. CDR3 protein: CASSPYRDRGHNLTPYGYTF. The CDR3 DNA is TGTGCCAGCTCACCGTACCGGGACAGGGGCCACAACCTTACCCCCTATGGCTACACCTTC.